This T cell receptor (beta chain) is from a study of cytomegalovirus exposure and HLA in healthy donors. The overall study: Within an early data release were about 80 million unique TCRs drawn from HLA-typed donors. General study results and limits: When analyzed later, a missense DCLRE1C variant was found to be linked to TCR beta V- and J-gene trimming.

The CDR3 is 16 residues long. Deletions cut 3 bases from V and 4 bases from J, with 19 bases between. Per the germline V gene, CDR1 is MGHRA and CDR2 is YSYEKL. This clone was picked up one time. The antigen remains undetermined. A multiplex PCR was run with 60 Vbeta primers and 13 Jbeta primers. The data were produced by immunoSEQ multiplex PCR, yet TCRdb's version contains in-frame clones alone and is incomplete. The profile shows approximately 150,000 clones, about 70% of them singletons. The sample consisted of PBMCs. The TCR sequence derives from a woman between 35 and 50 years old in good health and CMV-seropositive. The gene calls are TRBV4-1 and TRBJ2-7; perhaps TRBD1 as D (6 bases). CDR3 in amino acids: CASSHSTGYGPYEQYF. Here the CDR3 DNA reads TGCGCCAGCAGCCATTCTACAGGGTATGGGCCTTACGAGCAGTACTTC.